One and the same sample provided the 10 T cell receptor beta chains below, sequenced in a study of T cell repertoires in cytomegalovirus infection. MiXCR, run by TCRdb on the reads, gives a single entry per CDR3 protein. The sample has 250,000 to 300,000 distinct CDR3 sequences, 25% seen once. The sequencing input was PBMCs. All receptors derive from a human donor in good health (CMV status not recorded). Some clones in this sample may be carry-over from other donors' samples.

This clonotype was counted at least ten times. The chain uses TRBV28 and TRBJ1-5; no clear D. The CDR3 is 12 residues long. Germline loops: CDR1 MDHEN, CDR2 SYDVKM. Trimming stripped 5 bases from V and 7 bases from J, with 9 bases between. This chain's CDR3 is CASSRSSQPQHF. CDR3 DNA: TGTGCCAGCAGTCGAAGTAGCCAGCCCCAGCATTTT. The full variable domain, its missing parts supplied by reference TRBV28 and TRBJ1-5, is DVKVTQSSRYLVKRTGEKVFLECVQDMDHENMFWYRQDPGLGLRLIYFSYDVKMKEKGDIPEGYSVSREKKERFSLILESASTNQTSMYLCASSRSSQPQHFGDGTRLSIL.

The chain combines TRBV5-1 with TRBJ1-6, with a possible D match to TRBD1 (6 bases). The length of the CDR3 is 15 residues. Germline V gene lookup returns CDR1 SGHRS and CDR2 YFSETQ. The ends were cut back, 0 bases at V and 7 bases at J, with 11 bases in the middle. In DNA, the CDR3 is TGCGCCAGCAGCTTGGTAGGGGGACCGAATTCACCCCTCCACTTT. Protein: CASSLVGGPNSPLHF.

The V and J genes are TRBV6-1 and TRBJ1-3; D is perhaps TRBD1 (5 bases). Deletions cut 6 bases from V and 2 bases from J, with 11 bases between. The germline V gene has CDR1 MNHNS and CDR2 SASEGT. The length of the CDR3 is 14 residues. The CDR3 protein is CASRRDSAGNTIYF. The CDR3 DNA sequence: TGTGCCAGCAGACGGGACTCCGCTGGAAACACCATATATTTT.

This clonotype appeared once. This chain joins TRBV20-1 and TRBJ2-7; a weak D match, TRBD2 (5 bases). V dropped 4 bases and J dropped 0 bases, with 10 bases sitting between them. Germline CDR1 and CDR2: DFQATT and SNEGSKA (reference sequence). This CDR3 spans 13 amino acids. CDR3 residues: CSAMDSFSYEQYF. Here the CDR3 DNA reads TGCAGTGCTATGGACTCATTCTCCTACGAGCAGTACTTC.

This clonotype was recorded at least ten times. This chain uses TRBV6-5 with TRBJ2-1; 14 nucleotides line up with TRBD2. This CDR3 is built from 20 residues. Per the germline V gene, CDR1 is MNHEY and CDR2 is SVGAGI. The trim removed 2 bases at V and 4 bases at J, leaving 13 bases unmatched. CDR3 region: CASSYQTTPTSGRGYNEQFF. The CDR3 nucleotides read TGTGCCAGCAGTTACCAGACTACCCCGACTAGCGGGAGGGGATACAATGAGCAGTTCTTC.

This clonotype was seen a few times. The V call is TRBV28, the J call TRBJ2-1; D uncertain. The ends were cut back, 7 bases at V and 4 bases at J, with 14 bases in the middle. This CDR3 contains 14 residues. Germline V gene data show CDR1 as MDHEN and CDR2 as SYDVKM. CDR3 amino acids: CASKGLTAYNEQFF. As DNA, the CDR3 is TGTGCCAGCAAAGGGCTTACGGCATACAATGAGCAGTTCTTC.

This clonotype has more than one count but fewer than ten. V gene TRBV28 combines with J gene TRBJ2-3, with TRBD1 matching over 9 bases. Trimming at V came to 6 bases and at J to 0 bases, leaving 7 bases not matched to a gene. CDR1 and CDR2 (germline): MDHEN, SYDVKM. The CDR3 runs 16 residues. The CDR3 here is CASSKDRGMSTDTQYF. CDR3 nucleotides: TGTGCCAGCAGCAAGGACAGGGGTATGAGCACAGATACGCAGTATTTT.

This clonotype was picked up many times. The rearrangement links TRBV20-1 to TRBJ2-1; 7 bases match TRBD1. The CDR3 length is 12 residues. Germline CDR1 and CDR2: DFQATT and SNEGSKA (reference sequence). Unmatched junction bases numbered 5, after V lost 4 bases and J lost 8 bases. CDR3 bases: TGCAGTGCTACAAACAGGGGCCATGAGCAGTTCTTC. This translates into CSATNRGHEQFF.

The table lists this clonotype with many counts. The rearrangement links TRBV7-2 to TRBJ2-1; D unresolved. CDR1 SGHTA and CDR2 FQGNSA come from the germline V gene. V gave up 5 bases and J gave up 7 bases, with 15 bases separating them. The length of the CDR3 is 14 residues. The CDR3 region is CASSRQGSKNEQFF. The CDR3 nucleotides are TGTGCCAGCAGCCGGCAAGGGTCGAAGAATGAGCAGTTCTTC.

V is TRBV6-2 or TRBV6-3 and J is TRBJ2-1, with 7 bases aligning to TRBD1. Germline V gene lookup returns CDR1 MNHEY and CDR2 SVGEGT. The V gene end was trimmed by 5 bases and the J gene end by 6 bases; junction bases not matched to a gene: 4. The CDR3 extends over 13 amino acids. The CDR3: CASSTRTGNEQFF. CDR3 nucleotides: TGTGCCAGCAGTACGCGGACAGGCAATGAGCAGTTCTTC.